This T cell receptor (beta chain) was documented in a study of cytomegalovirus exposure and HLA in healthy donors. General study points: Associated with cytomegalovirus, according to the listing, were around 160 TCR beta chains.

Germline CDR1 reads SGHNT; CDR2 reads YYREEE (reference sequence). V was clipped by 0 bases and J by 4 bases; unmatched bases: 9. The CDR3 totals 16 residues. A word on this clone: Its target is not known.

Primers: 60 Vbeta forward and 13 Jbeta reverse. Sequencing used immunoSEQ multiplex PCR; TCRdb keeps in-frame clones, though not all of them. This sample yields 150,000 to 200,000 clones, of which about 90% are seen a single time; about 0.24% belongs to the top ten. The TCR sequence derives from a girl under three years old in good health and CMV-seronegative. The chain joins TRBV5-4 to TRBJ2-5; 7 nucleotides line up with TRBD2. The sample taken for sequencing was PBMCs. CDR3 amino acids: CASSLAGRAGRETQYF. DNA for the CDR3: TGTGCCAGCAGCTTGGCAGGGAGGGCCGGTAGAGAGACCCAGTACTTC.